Following are 7 T cell receptor beta chains from one sample sequenced in a study of T cell changes during pregnancy in multiple sclerosis. The repertoire was sequenced with immunoSEQ multiplex PCR; TCRdb's copy has only in-frame clones and lacks some. The sample contains tens of thousands of clones, approximately 90% of which appear only once. The sequencing here drew on CD4+ T cells from peripheral blood mononuclear cells, taken in the first trimester of pregnancy. The receptors originated from a female donor in good health, enrolled as a control in a pregnancy study.

The chain joins TRBV7-8 to TRBJ1-1; the D gene is possibly TRBD1 (5 bases). Per germline, CDR1 SGHVS and CDR2 FQNEAQ. V was pared by 0 bases and J by 2 bases, with 10 bases between. This CDR3 contains 15 residues. CDR3 nucleotides: TGTGCCAGCAGCTTAGCGGGCACAGGTAACACTGAAGCTTTCTTT. It encodes CASSLAGTGNTEAFF.

The rearrangement joins TRBV9 to TRBJ2-7; maybe TRBD2 (6 bases). The CDR3 is made up of 13 amino acids. CDR1 and CDR2 from the germline V gene are SGDLS and YYNGEE. V lost 4 bases and J lost 4, with 12 bases in between. The CDR3, as DNA: TGTGCCAGCAGCTCGGGACTTTTATACGAGCAGTACTTC. This translates into CASSSGLLYEQYF.

J is TRBJ1-2 and V is TRBV4-1; no clear D gene. The CDR3 runs 15 residues. Trimming took 0 bases from V and 8 from J, leaving 16 bases between them. Germline V gene data show CDR1 as MGHRA and CDR2 as YSYEKL. Here the CDR3 DNA reads TGCGCCAGCAGCCAAGATATTGTGGAGAGGCACGGCTACACCTTC. It is translated as CASSQDIVERHGYTF.

This chain joins TRBV27 and TRBJ1-1; 9 positions agree with TRBD1. The germline CDR1 and CDR2 sequences are MNHEY and SMNVEV (reference sequence). J gave up 4 bases and V 5 bases, and 17 bases lay outside the gene matches. There are 18 residues in the CDR3. The CDR3 sequence is CASSRTPWGTGSGTEAFF. The CDR3 region has the DNA TGTGCCAGCAGTCGCACCCCGTGGGGGACAGGGAGCGGCACTGAAGCTTTCTTT.

The J gene is TRBJ1-5, the V gene TRBV19; 7 nucleotides align to TRBD1. With 7 bases clipped from V and 1 base from J, the junction kept 10 bases outside the gene matches. The CDR3 runs to 16 residues. Germline-derived CDR1 and CDR2 are LNHDA and SQIVND (reference sequence). The CDR3 spells CASTPQGGGSNQPQHF. DNA of the CDR3: TGTGCCAGTACCCCCCAGGGGGGAGGCAGCAATCAGCCCCAGCATTTT.

J is TRBJ2-4 and V is TRBV5-1, with unresolved D. This CDR3 is 14 amino acids long. Germline values: CDR1 SGHRS, CDR2 YFSETQ. With 0 bases removed from V and 6 bases from J, the gap between germline ends came to 10 bases. CDR3 region: CASSLGDRRNIQYF. In DNA form, the CDR3 reads TGCGCCAGCAGCTTGGGTGACCGGAGAAACATTCAGTACTTC.

J is TRBJ1-4 and V is TRBV18; 9 bases map to TRBD1. The germline gives CDR1 KGHSH, CDR2 LQKENI. The CDR3 is made up of 16 amino acids. Trimming cost V 0 bases and J 7 bases; bases outside gene matches: 6. CDR3 amino acids: CASSPPSGTGIEKLFF. The CDR3 DNA is TGTGCCAGCTCACCACCGTCCGGGACAGGGATTGAAAAACTGTTTTTT.